This T cell receptor beta chain originates from a study of T cell repertoires in ileal Crohn's disease. Measured with immunoSEQ multiplex PCR; TCRdb has only the in-frame clones, and not every one. The sample lists 15,000 to 20,000 clones; around 70% were seen once. Time point reported: neoterminal ileum biopsy at postoperative endoscopy, about 6 months after surgery. This CDR3 has 12 amino acids. V shed 2 bases and J shed 6 bases, with 7 bases lying between them. The germline V gene encodes CDR1 SEHNR and CDR2 FQNEAQ (reference sequence). For this clone: Other DNA sequences within the sample encode an identical CDR3.

The clonotype was recovered from an adult with Crohn's disease. V is TRBV7-9 and J is TRBJ1-2; D unresolved. The sequenced sample was ileal tissue. The CDR3 loop is CASSLLRDGYTF. CDR3 bases: TGTGCCAGCAGCTTACTGAGGGATGGCTACACCTTC.